Sequencing of this TCR beta chain was carried out in a study of blood T cell repertoires in COVID-19. Study overall: Collection of acute and convalescent COVID-19 samples took place in the United States, Italy and Spain.

The ends lost 5 bases at V and 4 bases at J; junction bases unmatched: 7. This CDR3 spans 17 amino acids. Germline loops: CDR1 MNHEY, CDR2 SVGEGT. Here immunoSEQ multiplex PCR was the method, and the copy in TCRdb shows in-frame clones only, minus some. The data show under 250,000 clones, 65% to 90% seen once. Enrolment of Seattle patients took place during active infection, and they were followed longitudinally. This clone was recorded only once. The rearrangement links TRBV6-2 or TRBV6-3 to TRBJ2-1, with TRBD2 matching 14 bases. The sequenced material came from peripheral blood. The TCR comes from a man in his fifties with COVID-19, enrolled during active disease. DNA of the CDR3: TGTGCCAGCAGTCCGACTAGCGGGGGGGCCTTATACAATGAGCAGTTCTTC. It specifies CASSPTSGGALYNEQFF.